Listed below are T cell receptor beta chains from one sample, sequenced in a study of identical twins. Each CDR3 protein is one row after TCRdb ran MiXCR on the 5' RACE reads. This table has 600,000 to 850,000 distinct CDR3 sequences, over 15% appearing once. This sample was shared with a second study, whose subject was T cells expressing NK-cell markers.

The sequenced sample was PBMCs. The receptors come from a young woman in good health. Both conserved end residues are trimmed from each CDR3. Each record gives: V gene, J gene, CDR3 protein.

V gene: TRBV20-1
J gene: TRBJ2-7
CDR3 protein: SAPNPSGGTTYEQY

V gene: TRBV29-1
J gene: TRBJ1-1
CDR3 protein: SVYSRENTEAF

V gene: TRBV6-5
J gene: TRBJ2-2
CDR3 protein: ASSYRGLAGKNTGELF

V gene: TRBV7-2
J gene: TRBJ2-5
CDR3 protein: ASSLAGARRETQY

V gene: TRBV6-2/TRBV6-3
J gene: TRBJ2-1
CDR3 protein: ASSPGQGINEQF

V gene: TRBV20-1
J gene: TRBJ1-1
CDR3 protein: SASREGAYTEAF

V gene: TRBV20-1
J gene: TRBJ2-7
CDR3 protein: SAGPSGRSYEQY

V gene: TRBV6-5
J gene: TRBJ2-5
CDR3 protein: ASSDRRETQY

V gene: TRBV20-1
J gene: TRBJ2-7
CDR3 protein: SARGLATSSYEQY

V gene: TRBV5-1
J gene: TRBJ2-7
CDR3 protein: ASSLEPTGGYEQY

V gene: TRBV14
J gene: TRBJ2-1
CDR3 protein: ASSQGSALSSYNEQF

V gene: TRBV12-3/TRBV12-4
J gene: TRBJ2-3
CDR3 protein: ASSFGGGADTQY

V gene: TRBV2
J gene: TRBJ1-5
CDR3 protein: ASSESRRGQGVH

V gene: TRBV6-2/TRBV6-3
J gene: TRBJ2-7
CDR3 protein: ASSSNRVRNEQY

V gene: TRBV7-9
J gene: TRBJ1-6
CDR3 protein: ASSYDRANSPLH

V gene: TRBV6-1
J gene: TRBJ2-1
CDR3 protein: ASAPGLVKRQNEQF

V gene: TRBV5-6
J gene: TRBJ2-7
CDR3 protein: ASSPRLAQSYEQY

V gene: TRBV7-3
J gene: TRBJ2-1
CDR3 protein: ASSRMTDSSYNEQF

V gene: TRBV20-1
J gene: TRBJ2-7
CDR3 protein: SARRDMVYEQY

V gene: TRBV12-3/TRBV12-4
J gene: TRBJ2-7
CDR3 protein: ASSLGTSGPHEQY

V gene: TRBV12-3/TRBV12-4
J gene: TRBJ2-2
CDR3 protein: ASSLNHGRPGELF

V gene: TRBV3-1
J gene: TRBJ1-5
CDR3 protein: ASSQGRINQPQH

V gene: TRBV7-9
J gene: TRBJ1-1
CDR3 protein: ASSQLRTGRTEAF

V gene: TRBV7-9
J gene: TRBJ2-1
CDR3 protein: ASSARHNSSYNEQF

V gene: TRBV20-1
J gene: TRBJ1-4
CDR3 protein: SARDRAGANEKLF

V gene: TRBV29-1
J gene: TRBJ2-2
CDR3 protein: GWRANTGELF

V gene: TRBV29-1
J gene: TRBJ1-1
CDR3 protein: SVKKTGMNTEAF

V gene: TRBV7-2
J gene: TRBJ1-6
CDR3 protein: ASTFDPGLGNSPLH

V gene: TRBV15
J gene: TRBJ1-3
CDR3 protein: ATSRGTGAQGNTIY

V gene: TRBV6-1
J gene: TRBJ2-5
CDR3 protein: ASSRIRAGGQETQY

V gene: TRBV25-1
J gene: TRBJ2-7
CDR3 protein: ASGATGTLHEQY

V gene: TRBV6-6
J gene: TRBJ1-3
CDR3 protein: ASGLNTIY

V gene: TRBV6-5
J gene: TRBJ2-1
CDR3 protein: ASSYYYEQF

V gene: TRBV5-1
J gene: TRBJ2-1
CDR3 protein: ASSLAPGVRNNEQF

V gene: TRBV5-1
J gene: TRBJ2-1
CDR3 protein: ASSLDQRGGTRGSYNEQF

V gene: TRBV9
J gene: TRBJ2-1
CDR3 protein: ASSAYGTSGHNEQF

V gene: TRBV21-1
J gene: TRBJ2-3
CDR3 protein: ASSNRSPGNSTDTQY

V gene: TRBV7-2
J gene: TRBJ2-1
CDR3 protein: ASSPAGLFGST

V gene: TRBV10-3
J gene: TRBJ2-3
CDR3 protein: AIRGLAGEGTQY

V gene: TRBV5-6
J gene: TRBJ2-5
CDR3 protein: ASSWEGEY